This TCR beta chain was sequenced during a study of T cells in women clearing cervical HPV infection. Findings and limits, study-wide: TRBV6-7 abundance was lower in cases than controls (around 0.1% versus 0.15%).

For this clone: The target antigen is unknown. The read terminates 3 residues before the CDR3 end, so the remaining end is supplied by the germline J gene.

TCRdb's table, derived via immunoSEQ multiplex PCR, lists solely in-frame clones and lacks some. This repertoire includes over 35,000 clones. CDR3 length: 14 residues. Germline assignment: CDR1 KGHSH and CDR2 LQKENI. The chain couples TRBV18 to TRBJ1-1; 7 nucleotides align to TRBD1. This clonotype was sampled from a woman aged 18-70 years with a cervical HPV16 infection that either progressed to CIN3+ or cleared (not recorded which). Sequenced: blood buffy coat. This chain's CDR3 is CASSPQGAGRPAFF. Partial CDR3 DNA: TGTGCCAGCTCACCACAGGGGGCCGGACGTCCA.